The clone carrying this TCR beta chain was picked up many times. The antigen is unknown. The sample belongs to a study of T cells after yellow fever vaccination. Trimming took 2 bases from V and 3 from J, leaving 14 bases between them. Per the germline V gene, CDR1 is SGHDT and CDR2 is YYEEEE. The CDR3 covers 16 residues. Study-wide points: A faster peak, day 5 versus 15, was reached by the weaker secondary response. Among primary-vaccination clones, most reappeared after the booster, at 95% to 96% for CD4 and around 91% for CD8.

Researchers made TCR cDNA using 5'RACE template switching, and this step added a universal primer site and UMIs. TCRdb reanalysed the 5' RACE reads using MiXCR and keeps one entry per CDR3 protein. This repertoire shows roughly 500,000 distinct CDR3 sequences, about 19% found once; its top ten account for roughly an eighth. The TCR comes from a young man who received the YFV17D yellow fever vaccine. The sequencing here drew on PBMCs, taken 15 days after the yellow fever booster vaccination. V usage is TRBV5-6 and J usage is TRBJ2-2, with D unresolved. CDR3 sequence (DNA): TGTGCCAGCAGCTTCTCGGCCAAGCGCGACACCGGGGAGCTGTTTTTT. Amino acids: CASSFSAKRDTGELFF.